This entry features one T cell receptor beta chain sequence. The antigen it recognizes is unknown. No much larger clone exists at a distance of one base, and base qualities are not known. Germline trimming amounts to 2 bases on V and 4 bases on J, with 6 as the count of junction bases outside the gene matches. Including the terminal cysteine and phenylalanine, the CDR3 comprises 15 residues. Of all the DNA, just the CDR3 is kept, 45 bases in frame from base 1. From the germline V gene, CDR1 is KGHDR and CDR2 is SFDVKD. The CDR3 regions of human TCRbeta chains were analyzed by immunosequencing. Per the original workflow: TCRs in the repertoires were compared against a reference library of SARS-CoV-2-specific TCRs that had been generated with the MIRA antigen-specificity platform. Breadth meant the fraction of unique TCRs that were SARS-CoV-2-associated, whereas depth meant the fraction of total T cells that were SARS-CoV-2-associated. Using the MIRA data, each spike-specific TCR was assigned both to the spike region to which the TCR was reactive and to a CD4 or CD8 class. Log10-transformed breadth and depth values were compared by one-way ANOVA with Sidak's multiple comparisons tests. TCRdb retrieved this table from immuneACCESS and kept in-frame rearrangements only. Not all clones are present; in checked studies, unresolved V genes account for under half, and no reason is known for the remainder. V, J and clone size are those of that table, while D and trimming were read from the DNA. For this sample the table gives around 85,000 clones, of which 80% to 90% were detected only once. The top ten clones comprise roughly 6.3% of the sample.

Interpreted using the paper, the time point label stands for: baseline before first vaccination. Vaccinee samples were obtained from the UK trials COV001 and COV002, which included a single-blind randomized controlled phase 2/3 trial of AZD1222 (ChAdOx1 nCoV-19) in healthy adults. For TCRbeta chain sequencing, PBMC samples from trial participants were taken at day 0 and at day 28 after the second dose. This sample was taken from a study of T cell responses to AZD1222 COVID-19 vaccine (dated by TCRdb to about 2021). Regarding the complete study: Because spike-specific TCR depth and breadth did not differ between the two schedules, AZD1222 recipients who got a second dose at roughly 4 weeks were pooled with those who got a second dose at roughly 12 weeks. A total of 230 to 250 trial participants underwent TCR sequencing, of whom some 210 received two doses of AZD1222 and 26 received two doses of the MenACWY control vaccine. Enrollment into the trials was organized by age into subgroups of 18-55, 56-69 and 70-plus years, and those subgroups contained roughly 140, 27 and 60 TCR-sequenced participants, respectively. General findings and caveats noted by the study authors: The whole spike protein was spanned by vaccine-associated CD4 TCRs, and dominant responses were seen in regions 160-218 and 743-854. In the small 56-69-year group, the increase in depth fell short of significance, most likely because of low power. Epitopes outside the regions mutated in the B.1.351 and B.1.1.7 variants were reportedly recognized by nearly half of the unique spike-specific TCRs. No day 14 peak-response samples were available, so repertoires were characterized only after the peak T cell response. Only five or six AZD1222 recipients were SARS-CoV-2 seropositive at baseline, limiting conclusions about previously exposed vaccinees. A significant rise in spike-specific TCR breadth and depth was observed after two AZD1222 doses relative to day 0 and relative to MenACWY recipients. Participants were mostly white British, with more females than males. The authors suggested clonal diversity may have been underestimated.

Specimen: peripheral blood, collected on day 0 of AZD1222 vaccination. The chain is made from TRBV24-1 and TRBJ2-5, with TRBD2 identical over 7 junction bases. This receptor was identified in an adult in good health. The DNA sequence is TGTGCCACCAGTGATTGGGCGGGGGAATTAGAGACCCAGTACTTC. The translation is CATSDWAGELETQYF.